This T cell receptor beta chain was recovered during a study of blood T cell repertoires in COVID-19. Study as a whole: Acute and convalescent COVID-19 samples came from the United States, Italy and Spain.

Those enrolled, adults aged roughly 18 to 90 years, came from 24 US areas. Clinical history as reported by participants underpinned cohort assignment. The CDR3 sequence is 16 residues long. V was clipped by 4 bases and J by 4 bases; unmatched bases: 8. Original methodology: Estimation of nucleated cell counts was performed using reference gene primer amplification. Data came from immunoSEQ multiplex PCR; TCRdb stores just in-frame clones and leaves some out. The V and J calls and clone size come from that table; D and trimming were worked out from the DNA. The sample records about 400,000 clones, more than 75% being singletons.

The receptor comes from a woman between 25 and 40 years old with acute COVID-19. Sequencing was performed on PBMCs or T cells enriched from blood (not recorded which). This rearrangement joins TRBV23-1 to TRBJ2-1, with 9 nucleotides matching TRBD1. Being an ORF, TRBV23-1 has a function that is uncertain. The CDR3 coding sequence is TGCGCCAGCAGTCTACCGGGACAGGGACTATACAATGAGCAGTTCTTC. Protein: CASSLPGQGLYNEQFF.